This T cell receptor beta chain was identified during a study of blood T cell repertoires in COVID-19. V lost 0 bases to trimming and J lost 5 bases; unmatched junction nucleotides: 15. The length of the CDR3 is 18 residues. Germline V gene sequence: CDR1 SGDLS, CDR2 YYNGEE. The protocol was immunoSEQ multiplex PCR, while the TCRdb copy is restricted to in-frame clones and leaves out a portion. Counted here are over 200,000 clones, under 90% occurring once; the ten biggest clones make up less than 2%. The material sequenced was PBMCs or T cells enriched from blood (not recorded which). This receptor was taken from a man in his 60s who had recovered from COVID-19. The chain links TRBV9 to TRBJ1-1; 8 bases align to TRBD1. In DNA, the CDR3 is TGTGCCAGCAGCGTAGGACTCACCGGACAGGGAAGGAAAACTGAAGCTTTCTTT. Protein: CASSVGLTGQGRKTEAFF.